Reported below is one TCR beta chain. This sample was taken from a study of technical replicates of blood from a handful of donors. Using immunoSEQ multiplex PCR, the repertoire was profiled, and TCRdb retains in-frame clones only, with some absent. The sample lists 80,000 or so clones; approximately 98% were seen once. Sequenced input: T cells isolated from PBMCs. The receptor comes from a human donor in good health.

Here the CDR3 reads CASSTPGDYEQYF. CDR3 DNA: TGTGCCAGCAGTACTCCAGGGGATTACGAGCAGTACTTC. The V gene is TRBV2, the J gene TRBJ2-7, with D tentatively TRBD1 (6 bases). The CDR3 extends over 13 amino acids. Germline values: CDR1 SNHLY, CDR2 FYNNEI. Between the trimmed V and J ends, which lost 5 bases and 4 bases, there was a span of 12 bases.